Listed below are T cell receptor beta chains from one sample, sequenced in a study of shared clonotypes between healthy human individuals. The repertoire was sequenced with immunoSEQ multiplex PCR; TCRdb's copy has only in-frame clones and lacks some. The sample has about 680,000 clones; about two thirds are singletons. The sample consisted of memory CD4+ T cells sorted from blood. The receptors come from a woman aged 25 to 39 in good health. Each CDR3 is given with its conserved first and last residue. The D gene is left open where the match is weak. Size values are once, few and many counts, or a class for expanded clones, and some rows have none.

clone_size,v_call,j_call,d_call,cdr3_aa,cdr3_nt
-,TRBV10-1,TRBJ1-2,TRBD1,CASSAQGGQRLTF,TGCGCCAGCAGTGCCCAGGGGGGGCAAAGGTTAACCTTC
-,TRBV28,TRBJ2-5,TRBD1,CASREGQGPRETQYF,TGTGCCAGCAGGGAGGGACAGGGGCCCAGGGAGACCCAGTACTTC
-,TRBV6-1,TRBJ2-7,TRBD1,CASKDPGQGREQYF,TGTGCCAGCAAGGACCCGGGACAGGGCCGGGAGCAGTACTTC
-,TRBV11-2,TRBJ1-2,-,CASSLSPNYGYTF,TGTGCCAGCAGCTTATCTCCTAACTATGGCTACACCTTC
-,TRBV2,TRBJ1-2,TRBD1,CASSADRGRYGYTF,TGTGCCAGCAGTGCGGACAGGGGGCGTTATGGCTACACCTTC
-,TRBV19,TRBJ2-1,-,CASSMGHTKDYNEQFF,TGTGCCAGTAGTATGGGTCACACCAAAGACTACAATGAGCAGTTCTTC
-,TRBV28,TRBJ2-1,-,CASSPRSSYNEQFF,TGTGCCAGCTCCCCCAGGAGCTCCTACAATGAGCAGTTCTTC
-,TRBV6-1,TRBJ2-5,-,CASSGQGGETQYF,TGTGCCAGCAGTGGTCAGGGGGGAGAGACCCAGTACTTC
-,TRBV4-1,TRBJ1-3,-,CASSHVDRRSGNTIYF,TGCGCCAGCAGCCACGTCGACAGGCGCTCTGGAAACACCATATATTTT
-,TRBV4-2,TRBJ2-1,-,CASSQNWGGSSYNEQFF,TGTGCCAGCAGCCAGAACTGGGGTGGTAGCTCCTACAATGAGCAGTTCTTC
-,TRBV14,TRBJ2-5,-,CASSQVRGWETQYF,TGTGCCAGCAGCCAAGTCAGGGGTTGGGAGACCCAGTACTTC
-,TRBV19,TRBJ2-5,TRBD1,CASKTIGTGSETQYF,TGTGCCAGTAAAACAATAGGGACAGGGTCAGAGACCCAGTACTTC
few,TRBV27,TRBJ2-5,TRBD1,CASTRQGAWETQYF,TGTGCCAGCACGCGGCAGGGGGCCTGGGAGACCCAGTACTTC
-,TRBV15,TRBJ1-5,-,CATSRDPDQPQHF,TGTGCCACCAGCAGAGATCCTGATCAGCCCCAGCATTTT
-,TRBV11-2,TRBJ2-1,TRBD2,CASSLGILGGTLNEQFF,TGTGCCAGCAGCTTAGGAATACTCGGGGGGACTCTCAATGAGCAGTTCTTC
few,TRBV5-1,TRBJ2-7,-,CASSQGGLTAGGYEQYF,TGCGCCAGCAGCCAGGGGGGATTGACAGCCGGTGGGTACGAGCAGTACTTC
-,TRBV6-6,TRBJ1-3,TRBD1,CASRGGSTRNTIYF,TGTGCCAGCAGAGGGGGCAGTACCCGAAACACCATATATTTT
-,TRBV5-4,TRBJ1-1,-,CASSLDFGSVNTEAFF,TGTGCCAGCAGCTTGGATTTCGGTAGTGTGAACACTGAAGCTTTCTTT
-,TRBV5-6,TRBJ1-2,TRBD1,CASSFTGGASYGYTF,TGTGCCAGCAGCTTTACAGGGGGCGCTTCCTATGGCTACACCTTC
few,TRBV7-6,TRBJ1-5,-,CASSPNSNQPQHF,TGTGCCAGCAGCCCGAACAGCAATCAGCCCCAGCATTTT
-,TRBV30,TRBJ1-1,-,CAWRTRDLNTEAFF,TGTGCCTGGAGAACCCGGGACTTGAACACTGAAGCTTTCTTT
-,TRBV27,TRBJ2-1,-,CASSLIRRLTYNEQFF,TGTGCCAGCAGTTTAATAAGACGCCTGACTTACAATGAGCAGTTCTTC
-,TRBV7-2,TRBJ2-1,TRBD1,CASSSGTGNHNEQFF,TGTGCCAGCAGCTCTGGGACAGGGAACCACAATGAGCAGTTCTTC
-,TRBV6-1,TRBJ2-5,-,CASRLETQYF,TGTGCCAGCAGATTGGAGACCCAGTACTTC
few,TRBV25-1,TRBJ2-2,-,CASSGETGYNGELFF,TGTGCCAGCAGTGGAGAAACAGGGTATAACGGGGAGCTGTTTTTT
-,TRBV7-2,TRBJ2-3,TRBD2,CASSLLGLAAYF,TGTGCCAGCAGCCTTCTTGGACTAGCAGCGTATTTT
-,TRBV4-1,TRBJ1-5,TRBD1,CASSHHRTGDQPQHF,TGCGCCAGCAGCCACCATAGGACAGGCGATCAGCCCCAGCATTTT
-,TRBV18,TRBJ2-3,-,CASSPPSTDTQYF,TGTGCCAGCTCACCACCCAGCACAGATACGCAGTATTTT
-,TRBV7-9,TRBJ1-5,-,CASSIIDVQPQHF,TGTGCCAGCAGCATTATAGATGTACAGCCCCAGCATTTT
few,TRBV4-1,TRBJ1-3,-,CASSQAGQGNTIYF,TGCGCCAGCAGCCAAGCAGGGCAAGGAAACACCATATATTTT
-,TRBV7-9,TRBJ2-3,TRBD1,CASSLGRDRGQYF,TGTGCCAGCAGCCTAGGGAGGGACAGGGGGCAGTATTTT
once,TRBV18,TRBJ2-1,TRBD2,CASSPSGTSGTLQFF,TGTGCCAGCTCACCATCCGGGACTAGCGGGACCCTCCAGTTCTTC
-,TRBV28,TRBJ1-1,-,CASSRGGAGANTEAFF,TGTGCCAGCAGCCGAGGGGGGGCAGGGGCGAACACTGAAGCTTTCTTT
once,TRBV5-1,TRBJ1-4,-,CASSLTGSREYEKLFF,TGCGCCAGCAGCTTGACAGGGTCGCGGGAGTATGAAAAACTGTTTTTT
-,TRBV4-1,TRBJ2-7,-,CASSQLGMGPYEQYF,TGCGCCAGCAGCCAGTTGGGGATGGGTCCCTACGAGCAGTACTTC
few,TRBV6-1,TRBJ2-3,-,CASSVSRHIDTQYF,TGTGCCAGCAGTGTGAGCCGGCACATAGATACGCAGTATTTT
-,TRBV10-3,TRBJ2-1,TRBD1,CAISEYMGQGANEQFF,TGTGCCATCAGTGAGTATATGGGACAGGGGGCGAATGAGCAGTTCTTC
few,TRBV5-5,TRBJ2-3,-,CASSRGWSTDTQYF,TGTGCCAGCAGCCGAGGTTGGAGCACAGATACGCAGTATTTT
few,TRBV28,TRBJ1-5,-,CASRISRAQQPQHF,TGTGCCAGCAGGATAAGTAGGGCGCAGCAGCCCCAGCATTTT
-,TRBV28,TRBJ1-1,-,CASSLAILLTEAFF,TGTGCCAGCAGTTTGGCAATTCTCCTCACTGAAGCTTTCTTT
-,TRBV28,TRBJ1-5,TRBD1,CATRDRNTQWSNQPQHF,TGTGCCACTCGGGACAGAAATACCCAGTGGAGCAATCAGCCCCAGCATTTT
few,TRBV7-2,TRBJ2-2,TRBD2,CASSRGLAANTGELFF,TGTGCCAGCAGCCGCGGACTAGCGGCGAACACCGGGGAGCTGTTTTTT
-,TRBV28,TRBJ2-7,TRBD1,CASSLGTGQYF,TGTGCCAGCAGTTTAGGGACAGGGCAGTACTTC
-,TRBV2,TRBJ2-1,-,CASSVEGGSSYNEQFF,TGTGCCAGCAGTGTGGAGGGAGGAAGCTCCTACAATGAGCAGTTCTTC
few,TRBV18,TRBJ2-7,TRBD1,CASSSFYRGPSESYEQYF,TGTGCCAGCTCATCCTTCTACAGGGGACCCTCGGAGTCCTACGAGCAGTACTTC
-,TRBV9,TRBJ1-1,-,CASSVEGHLTEAFF,TGTGCCAGCAGCGTAGAGGGACACCTCACTGAAGCTTTCTTT
-,TRBV27,TRBJ1-5,-,CASSFKAGFDLRPQHF,TGTGCCAGCAGTTTCAAAGCAGGGTTTGATCTCCGGCCCCAGCATTTT
-,TRBV29-1,TRBJ1-1,-,CSVVSSMNTEAFF,TGCAGCGTTGTTAGCAGCATGAACACTGAAGCTTTCTTT
-,TRBV29-1,TRBJ1-1,-,CSTLRPPSNTEAFF,TGCAGCACTTTAAGACCCCCTTCAAACACTGAAGCTTTCTTT